The subject of this entry is one T cell receptor (beta chain). The sample comes from a study of T cell responses to AZD1222 COVID-19 vaccine. The CDR3 totals 13 residues. Looked up from germline, CDR1 is LGHDT and CDR2 is YNNKEL (reference sequence). The V end was cut by 1 base, the J end by 3 bases, with 7 bases between. TCRdb's copy holds only in-frame clones and misses some; the assay was immunoSEQ multiplex PCR. The table shows roughly 92,000 clones, with approximately 88% occurring only once. The chain links TRBV3-1 (or the pseudogene TRBV3-2) to TRBJ2-7; no reliable D call. The sequence came from an adult who received the AZD1222 COVID-19 vaccine. The sample here was peripheral blood, taken 28 days after the second AZD1222 dose. The CDR3 region is CASSQVKGYEQYF. In nucleotides, the CDR3 is TGTGCCAGCAGCCAAGTCAAGGGCTACGAGCAGTACTTC.